This is a list of T cell receptor beta chains from one sample in a study of long-term antiretroviral therapy in people with HIV. The protocol was immunoSEQ multiplex PCR, while the TCRdb copy is restricted to in-frame clones and leaves out a portion. The sample has 48,000 or so clones, around 80% seen once. This sample comprised unsorted PBMCs, obtained 0.8 years after starting antiretroviral therapy. Receptor source: a young woman with HIV. Both conserved end residues are part of each CDR3. Fields, in order: V gene, D gene, CDR3 protein. A D gene is named only where the DNA matches it firmly.

TRBV19 | NA | CASTSGGARSGNTIYF
TRBV29-1 | NA | CSVDTRLYNEQFF
TRBV19 | NA | CASRSQGEASTDTQYF
TRBV6-5 | TRBD2 | CASTPTSGVYNEQFF
TRBV25-1 | TRBD1 | CASHRDRVNEQFF
TRBV19 | NA | CASSIARLGPSTNTQYF
TRBV6-5 | NA | CASSSSHRTYGYTF
TRBV6-1 | NA | CASSEQGKHTEAFF
TRBV7-3 | NA | CASSFALSNEQFF
TRBV9 | NA | CASSSPRTATNYGYTF
TRBV6-1 | TRBD2 | CASSGLAPEQFF
TRBV28 | NA | CASSPRLNEQFF
TRBV11-2 | NA | CASSFAGKDQPQHF
TRBV29-1 | TRBD1 | CSVEGQVEFGTEAFF
TRBV4-3 | TRBD2 | CASSQDDSGSHTDTQYF
TRBV15 | NA | CATNQRYQETQYF
TRBV9 | NA | CASSVDGSGYEQYF
TRBV5-4 | NA | CASSQGLEGELTGELFF
TRBV5-4 | NA | CASSSFRDVGYTF
TRBV6-5 | TRBD1 | CASSYRDRDSSYEQYF
TRBV12-5 | NA | CASGWGNEQFF
TRBV5-1 | NA | CASSYSDVITDTQYF
TRBV27 | NA | CASSYGSSAMQYF
TRBV28 | NA | CASSLGTAGEQYF
TRBV9 | TRBD1 | CASSPLGQGQSGANVLTF
TRBV5-6 | NA | CASSFWGSYEQYF
TRBV7-2 | NA | CASSLGQGTHEQYF
TRBV28 | TRBD2 | CASYRWREGTDTQYF
TRBV27 | TRBD1 | CASYHTGQGAMNTEAFF
TRBV25-1 | NA | CASSEYGQGEETQYF
TRBV9 | NA | CASSVGPFYEQYF
TRBV5-4 | NA | CASSLEGQAAQPQHF
TRBV19 | NA | CATRGRQNTEAFF
TRBV4-1 | NA | CASSQDLNYGYTF
TRBV14 | NA | CASSSNDVSGANVLTF
TRBV6-6 | TRBD1 | CASSYSTDRVHEQYF
TRBV7-9 | NA | CASTTTGSYTF
TRBV6-6 | NA | CGTAANTEAFF
TRBV7-9 | TRBD2 | CASSLLRGSGSLNQETQYF
TRBV7-9 | TRBD2 | CASSSWAGGTYNEQFF
TRBV28 | NA | CASSFSRGAEAFF
TRBV16 | NA | CASSQSGRNQPQHF
TRBV9 | NA | CASSVTREPGANVLTF
TRBV15 | NA | CATSRDFSDNEQFF
TRBV27 | TRBD1 | CASSLRPGGGGYTF
TRBV28 | TRBD1 | CASSFTGENYGYTF
TRBV4-3 | TRBD1 | CASSQGQGTTGELFF
TRBV5-1 | NA | CASSLGRGSGREQYF
TRBV6-1 | TRBD2 | CASSELAGGPSSYEQYF
TRBV28 | NA | CASSLWAETNTEAFF
TRBV28 | NA | CASSSTGGRDSYEQYF
TRBV28 | NA | CASSSPIGEQYF
TRBV6-6 | TRBD1 | CASRSGTGGNQPQHF
TRBV7-2 | TRBD1 | CASSLVGQGLWEEQYF